Shown below are 21 T cell receptor beta chains from a single sample sequenced in a study of cytomegalovirus exposure and HLA in healthy donors. Vbeta (60) and Jbeta (13) primers were used in the PCR. Some clones are missing from TCRdb's copy, which holds only in-frame ones; the method was immunoSEQ multiplex PCR. The table has about 260,000 clones, 70% to 90% seen once; the top ten hold about 2%. Material for sequencing was PBMCs. Receptors were obtained from a woman in her 40s in good health and CMV-seropositive.

The chain links TRBV30 to TRBJ2-1; the D is unclear. Germline lookup yields CDR1 GTSNPN and CDR2 SVGIG (reference sequence). The CDR3 is 12 residues long. V lost 3 bases, J lost 10 bases, and 13 bases lay in between. This CDR3 is CAWSLVAREQFF. The CDR3 nucleotides are TGTGCCTGGAGCCTAGTGGCCCGGGAGCAGTTCTTC.

The chain recombines TRBV5-1 with TRBJ2-5; D ambiguous. CDR1 and CDR2 from the germline V gene are SGHRS and YFSETQ. The V end lost 4 bases, the J end lost 2 bases, and 9 bases lay between the germline ends. This CDR3 region has 13 residues. The CDR3 sequence is CASSPHGQETQYF. The CDR3 DNA sequence: TGCGCCAGCAGCCCGCACGGTCAAGAGACCCAGTACTTC.

This clone was seen once. In DNA form, the CDR3 reads TGTGCCAGCAGTGTGGACAGGGCCTCCTACGAGCAGTACTTC. As protein: CASSVDRASYEQYF. The V call is TRBV28, the J call TRBJ2-7; 8 bases align to TRBD1. The V segment lost 5 bases and the J segment 0 bases; nucleotides outside the gene matches: 3. Germline lookup yields CDR1 MDHEN and CDR2 SYDVKM. CDR3 length: 14 amino acids.

The chain is built from TRBV29-1 and TRBJ2-1; 10 bases line up with TRBD1. CDR1 and CDR2 (germline): SQVTM, ANQGSEA. The length of the CDR3 is 14 residues. V lost 8 bases to trimming and J lost 2 bases; unmatched junction nucleotides: 6. CDR3 loop: CSLRQGAAYNEQFF. CDR3 in DNA: TGCAGCCTCCGACAGGGGGCGGCCTACAATGAGCAGTTCTTC.

The rearrangement links TRBV11-3 to TRBJ2-5; 8 bases agree with TRBD2. Per germline, CDR1 SGHNT and CDR2 YENEEA. The V and J ends lost 5 bases and 4 bases, in that order; junction bases with no gene match: 9. This CDR3 is built from 15 residues. This chain's CDR3 is CASSQRGMEGETQYF. In DNA form, the CDR3 reads TGTGCCAGCAGCCAGCGGGGGATGGAGGGAGAGACCCAGTACTTC.

V and J are TRBV4-1 and TRBJ2-2, with 15 bases matching TRBD2. This CDR3 is built from 18 residues. The V and J ends lost 5 bases and 0 bases, in that order; junction bases with no gene match: 4. Germline values: CDR1 MGHRA, CDR2 YSYEKL. CDR3 amino acids: CASSSGLAGGPNTGELFF. CDR3 nucleotide sequence: TGCGCCAGCAGCTCGGGACTAGCGGGAGGACCGAACACCGGGGAGCTGTTTTTT.

This chain joins TRBV4-2 and TRBJ1-1; TRBD1 matches at 7 bases. V was clipped by 0 bases and J by 4 bases; unmatched bases: 11. The length of the CDR3 is 17 residues. The germline gives CDR1 LGHNA, CDR2 YNFKEQ. In nucleotides, the CDR3 is TGTGCCAGCAGCCAAGATCTTGGGACAGTATTGTCCACTGAAGCTTTCTTT. This translates into CASSQDLGTVLSTEAFF.

The chain employs TRBV7-9 and TRBJ2-2; 10 nucleotides align to TRBD2. Germline V gene sequence: CDR1 SEHNR, CDR2 FQNEAQ (reference sequence). The V gene end was trimmed by 5 bases and the J gene end by 2 bases; junction bases not matched to a gene: 5. The CDR3 consists of 16 residues. Here the CDR3 DNA reads TGTGCCAGCAGCCCAGAGCGGGGGGGTAACACCGGGGAGCTGTTTTTT. Its protein is CASSPERGGNTGELFF.

The chain combines TRBV27 with TRBJ2-1; D possibly corresponds to TRBD2 (6 bases). Germline V gene data show CDR1 as MNHEY and CDR2 as SMNVEV (reference sequence). The CDR3 loop spans 12 amino acids. V was trimmed by 3 bases and J by 8 bases, leaving 8 bases between them. In DNA form, the CDR3 reads TGTGCCAGCAGTTTCGGGGAGGATGAGCAGTTCTTC. Translated: CASSFGEDEQFF.

This clone was recorded a few times. The chain uses TRBV28 and TRBJ2-7, with TRBD2 as a possible D gene (6 bases). With 9 bases removed from V and 0 bases from J, the gap between germline ends came to 15 bases. CDR1 and CDR2 from the germline V gene are MDHEN and SYDVKM. The CDR3 covers 14 residues. The chain's CDR3 is CASTADGSSYEQYF. CDR3 nucleotide sequence: TGTGCCAGTACGGCAGACGGGAGCTCCTACGAGCAGTACTTC.

This sequence joins TRBV11-3 and TRBJ2-2; D gene uncertain. The germline gives CDR1 SGHNT, CDR2 YENEEA. Trimming removed 5 bases from V and 4 bases from J, with 11 bases in between. This CDR3 spans 14 amino acids. The CDR3 DNA reads TGTGCCAGCAGCACCGGGTCAAGCACCGGGGAGCTGTTTTTT. Its translation: CASSTGSSTGELFF. The full variable domain, in which reference TRBV11-3 and TRBJ2-2 provide the parts outside the CDR3, is EAGVVQSPRYKIIEKKQPVAFWCNPISGHNTLYWYLQNLGQGPELLIRYENEEAVDDSQLPKDRFSAERLKGVDSTLKIQPAELGDSAVYLCASSTGSSTGELFFGEGSRLTVL.

The chain links TRBV4-3 to TRBJ1-2; 7 positions agree with TRBD1. Germline loops: CDR1 LGHNA, CDR2 YSLEER. The CDR3 spans 16 residues. V trimming: 4 bases; J trimming: 2 bases; junction bases outside the gene matches: 10. The CDR3 DNA reads as TGCGCCAGCAGCCCCCGCAGGGGGTTAACCAACTATGGCTACACCTTC. The encoded protein is CASSPRRGLTNYGYTF.

The chain couples TRBV30 to TRBJ1-4; D is unresolved. CDR3 length: 14 amino acids. From germline, CDR1 is GTSNPN and CDR2 SVGIG (reference sequence). V was clipped by 0 bases and J by 6 bases, with 11 bases between them. The CDR3 DNA sequence: TGTGCCTGGAGTGTAGGAGGGTCGGATGAAAAACTGTTTTTT. Translation: CAWSVGGSDEKLFF.

The chain recombines TRBV2 with TRBJ2-2; no reliable D call. Deletions cut 6 bases from V and 7 bases from J, with 9 bases between. The CDR3 is 12 residues long. Germline V lookup: CDR1 SNHLY, CDR2 FYNNEI. CDR3 amino acids: CASRGEVGELFF. The CDR3 bases are TGTGCCAGCAGAGGAGAGGTCGGGGAGCTGTTTTTT.

The chain couples TRBV18 to TRBJ2-7, with 7 nucleotides matching TRBD1. The CDR3 runs 16 residues. V was pared by 0 bases and J by 2 bases, with 7 bases of the junction left unmatched. The germline V gene has CDR1 KGHSH and CDR2 LQKENI. The CDR3 DNA follows: TGTGCCAGCTCACCACCCGGGACAGTGGGCACCTACGAGCAGTACTTC. Protein sequence: CASSPPGTVGTYEQYF.

CDR3 amino acids: CASTTGMGEKLFF. Here the CDR3 DNA reads TGTGCCAGCACCACGGGGATGGGTGAAAAACTGTTTTTT. V is TRBV2 and J is TRBJ1-4, with D unresolved. The CDR3 is 13 residues long. The V end was cut by 7 bases, the J end by 7 bases, with 13 bases between. The germline gives CDR1 SNHLY, CDR2 FYNNEI. The full variable domain, with the rest looked up from reference TRBV2 and TRBJ1-4, is EPEVTQTPSHQVTQMGQEVILRCVPISNHLYFYWYRQILGQKVEFLVSFYNNEISEKSEIFDDQFSVERPDGSNFTLKIRSTKLEDSAMYFCASTTGMGEKLFFGSGTQLSVL.

This clone was observed a single time. The same CDR3 can be traced to other DNA sequences in this sample. The rearrangement links TRBV6-5 to TRBJ1-3, with D possibly TRBD1 on 5 matching bases. Trimming shortened V by 4 bases and J by 5 bases, and 12 bases separated the two germline ends. The germline CDR1 and CDR2 sequences are MNHEY and SVGAGI. The CDR3 is 14 amino acids. CDR3: CASSSDRFRNTIYF. In nucleotides, the CDR3 is TGTGCCAGCAGTTCCGACAGATTTAGAAACACCATATATTTT.

About this clone: The junction and the germline gene differ at one end; a read error may be behind it. The V and J genes are TRBV13 and TRBJ2-2; 7 positions agree with TRBD2. CDR1 PRHDT and CDR2 FYEKMQ come from the germline V gene (reference sequence). This CDR3 has 16 amino acids. CDR3 DNA: TGTGCCAGCAGCCTAGGCGGGGGACCCAGGACCGGGGAGCTGTTTTTT. Its translation: CASSLGGGPRTGELFF.

V and J are TRBV10-3 and TRBJ2-2; TRBD1 is a possible D gene (6 bases). The V end was cut by 3 bases, the J end by 5 bases, with 10 bases between. This CDR3 comprises 14 residues. Germline V CDR1 and CDR2: ENHRY, SYGVKD. The CDR3 loop is CAISEDRTTGELFF. In nucleotides, the CDR3 is TGTGCCATCAGTGAAGACAGGACGACCGGGGAGCTGTTTTTT.

The genes are TRBV4-3 and TRBJ1-1; possible D gene TRBD1, 6 bases. The ends were cut back, 0 bases at V and 4 bases at J, with 24 bases in the middle. Per germline, CDR1 LGHNA and CDR2 YSLEER. This CDR3 has 19 residues. The CDR3 here is CASSQDPPTGMGRPTEAFF. DNA for the CDR3: TGCGCCAGCAGCCAAGATCCCCCTACAGGGATGGGTCGGCCCACTGAAGCTTTCTTT.

This chain uses TRBV30 with TRBJ1-1; TRBD1 aligns across 7 bases. With 3 bases clipped from V and 1 base from J, the junction kept 17 bases outside the gene matches. The germline gives CDR1 GTSNPN, CDR2 SVGIG (reference sequence). The CDR3 has 18 residues. The CDR3 region has the DNA TGTGCCTGGAGCAGTCACCAACGGACAGGTAGGGCGAACACTGAAGCTTTCTTT. Encoded protein: CAWSSHQRTGRANTEAFF.